One and the same sample provided the 26 T cell receptor beta chains below, sequenced in a study of CD8 T cells in Susac syndrome. The RNA input was about 0.5 to 1 ug, and it was reverse transcribed with random hexamers. TCRdb ran MiXCR on the immunoSEQ multiplex PCR reads and lists one entry per CDR3 protein. Of over 300,000 distinct CDR3 sequences listed, about 90% are singletons. Sequencing used CD4+ T cells from PBMCs. These receptors all stem from a human donor with multiple sclerosis.

The chain has TRBV4-1 and TRBJ2-3; TRBD2 might be the D (7 bases). The V gene's germline CDR1 is MGHRA and CDR2 YSYEKL. The CDR3 runs to 17 residues. V lost 1 base and J 4 bases, leaving 18 bases between the germline ends. The CDR3, as DNA: TGCGCCAGCAGCCAAGGTCCGGGGGGCGTAAAGCCAGATACGCAGTATTTT. Translating it yields CASSQGPGGVKPDTQYF.

The CDR3 reads CASSLEGGRNNEQFF. CDR3 coding DNA: TGTGCCAGCAGCTTAGAGGGAGGCAGAAACAATGAGCAGTTCTTC. The chain joins TRBV7-2 to TRBJ2-1, with D possibly being TRBD2 (6 bases). Germline-derived CDR1 and CDR2 are SGHTA and FQGNSA. V was shortened by 1 base and J by 5 bases, with 12 bases between the two germline ends. This CDR3 comprises 15 residues.

The count of this clonotype is one. V gene TRBV6-6 combines with J gene TRBJ2-2; 11 nucleotides agree with TRBD1. The germline V gene has CDR1 MNHNY and CDR2 SVGAGI (reference sequence). J lost 6 bases, V lost 5 bases, and 8 bases had no gene match. The CDR3 has 16 amino acids. The CDR3 region has the DNA TGTGCCAGCAGTGCCCCGGACAGGGGGCTGGCCGGGGAGCTGTTTTTT. Amino acid sequence: CASSAPDRGLAGELFF.

The rearrangement links TRBV18 to TRBJ1-2; 7 bases map to TRBD1. V was clipped by 0 bases and J by 7 bases; unmatched bases: 14. The CDR3 spans 17 residues. Per germline, CDR1 KGHSH and CDR2 LQKENI. CDR3 residues: CASSPPNTRDSPSGYTF. CDR3 DNA sequence: TGTGCCAGCTCACCACCCAATACTCGGGACAGCCCGAGTGGCTACACCTTC.

The V call is TRBV10-3, the J call TRBJ2-4; 9 bases align to TRBD1. Germline V gives CDR1 ENHRY, CDR2 SYGVKD. The CDR3 has 14 amino acids. V lost 0 bases to trimming and J lost 10 bases; unmatched junction nucleotides: 4. The CDR3 nucleotides are TGTGCCATCAGTGAGTCGACCGGGACAGGGATTCAGTACTTC. Translation gives CAISESTGTGIQYF.

The chain combines TRBV7-2 with TRBJ2-7; 9 bases fit TRBD2. Losses at the gene ends were 1 base for V and 4 bases for J; bases not matched to a gene: 5. The germline gives CDR1 SGHTA, CDR2 FQGNSA. This CDR3 spans 15 amino acids. The DNA of the CDR3 is TGTGCCAGCAGCTTAGGGGGGACTAGCAGGTACGAGCAGTACTTC. This gives the protein CASSLGGTSRYEQYF.

CDR3: CASATGTATQTQYF. For the CDR3, the DNA is TGTGCCAGCGCAACGGGGACCGCCACCCAGACCCAGTACTTC. The rearrangement links TRBV7-9 to TRBJ2-5; D may be TRBD1 or TRBD2 (5 bases each). There are 14 residues in the CDR3. The V end was cut by 8 bases, the J end by 6 bases, with 19 bases between. CDR1 and CDR2 (germline): SEHNR, FQNEAQ (reference sequence).

The V gene is TRBV6-2 or TRBV6-3, the J gene TRBJ2-5; TRBD1 might be the D (5 bases). CDR3 size: 15 residues. V was cut by 3 bases and J by 9 bases, with 20 bases left in between. The germline CDR1 and CDR2 sequences are MNHEY and SVGEGT. As DNA, the CDR3 is TGTGCCAGCAGTTATGCTGGGTACACGCTAGGGGCCCAGTACTTC. It encodes CASSYAGYTLGAQYF.

This clonotype was seen a single time. The chain has TRBV2 and TRBJ1-2; 10 bases line up with TRBD1. V was pared by 7 bases and J by 4 bases, with 6 bases of the junction left unmatched. The CDR3 is 14 residues long. Germline V gene data show CDR1 as SNHLY and CDR2 as FYNNEI. CDR3: CASNRDRGPYGYTF. The CDR3 DNA follows: TGTGCCAGCAACCGGGACAGGGGACCCTATGGCTACACCTTC.

The gene calls are TRBV12-3 or TRBV12-4 and TRBJ1-5; a possible D gene is TRBD1 (5 bases). V lost 6 bases and J lost 2, with 20 bases in between. This CDR3 spans 17 amino acids. For the CDR3, the DNA is TGTGCCAGCAGCCCAGACGGTCATATCAGGGGCAATCAGCCCCAGCATTTT. This codes for CASSPDGHIRGNQPQHF.

V usage is TRBV7-9 and J usage is TRBJ1-2; the D is unclear. Germline V gene lookup returns CDR1 SEHNR and CDR2 FQNEAQ (reference sequence). The V end lost 1 base, the J end lost 7 bases, and 7 bases lay between the germline ends. The CDR3 has 12 amino acids. CDR3 DNA: TGTGCCAGCAGCTTAGAAATGGGTGGCTACACCTTC. Residues: CASSLEMGGYTF.

A single count supports this clonotype. The chain uses TRBV19 and TRBJ2-7; the D gene is possibly TRBD2 (6 bases). This CDR3 is 14 amino acids long. The V end was cut by 8 bases, the J end by 2 bases, with 16 bases between. Germline-derived CDR1 and CDR2 are LNHDA and SQIVND (reference sequence). The CDR3 spells CASGYRRGPYEQYF. CDR3 DNA sequence: TGTGCCAGTGGGTACCGGAGGGGTCCCTACGAGCAGTACTTC.

This rearrangement joins TRBV7-8 to TRBJ2-1; D perhaps matches TRBD1 (6 bases). The CDR3 length is 13 residues. V was shortened by 1 base and J by 9 bases, with 10 bases between the two germline ends. Germline loops: CDR1 SGHVS, CDR2 FQNEAQ. CDR3 coding DNA: TGTGCCAGCAGCTTAGGACAGGCGGGTGAGCAGTTCTTC. Translated: CASSLGQAGEQFF.

This chain joins TRBV7-2 and TRBJ2-7; TRBD1 is a possible D gene (6 bases). The CDR3 has 15 amino acids. From germline, CDR1 is SGHTA and CDR2 FQGNSA. Between the trimmed V and J ends, which lost 5 bases and 6 bases, there was a span of 20 bases. CDR3 amino acids: CASSEQGSTNAEQYF. The CDR3 DNA reads as TGTGCCAGCAGCGAACAGGGTTCCACTAACGCCGAGCAGTACTTC.

This chain uses TRBV30 with TRBJ1-2; a weak D match, TRBD1 (6 bases). CDR3 length: 11 residues. The V gene's germline CDR1 is GTSNPN and CDR2 SVGIG (reference sequence). Trimming took off 4 bases at V and 4 bases at J, with 7 bases between the two ends. The DNA of the CDR3 is TGTGCCTGGACAGGGGCCTATGGCTACACCTTC. Protein sequence: CAWTGAYGYTF. The entire variable domain, with the rest obtained from reference TRBV30 and TRBJ1-2, is as follows: SQTIHQWPATLVQPVGSPLSLECTVEGTSNPNLYWYRQAAGRGLQLLFYSVGIGQISSEVPQNLSASRPQDRQFILSSKKLLLSDSGFYLCAWTGAYGYTFGSGTRLTVV.

This chain connects TRBV7-2 to TRBJ2-1, with unresolved D. CDR3 size: 14 residues. CDR1 is SGHTA, CDR2 FQGNSA, per germline. V was clipped by 1 base and J by 4 bases, with 8 bases between them. The CDR3 here is CASSLEVGYNEQFF. CDR3 in DNA: TGTGCCAGCAGCTTAGAAGTAGGGTACAATGAGCAGTTCTTC.

V and J are TRBV4-1 and TRBJ2-1; D is ambiguous. Germline CDR1 reads MGHRA; CDR2 reads YSYEKL. V was shortened by 1 base and J by 3 bases, with 10 bases between the two germline ends. The CDR3 consists of 15 residues. CDR3 sequence (DNA): TGCGCCAGCAGCCAAGTAAGTAGGATCTACAATGAGCAGTTCTTC. Its translation: CASSQVSRIYNEQFF.

The CDR3 reads CASSDPGDRFLGENTEAFF. The DNA for the CDR3 is TGTGCCAGCAGTGACCCAGGGGACAGGTTCTTGGGGGAGAACACTGAAGCTTTCTTT. The genes are TRBV2 and TRBJ1-1, with 8 bases that match TRBD1. V was pared by 3 bases and J by 1 base, with 16 bases of the junction left unmatched. CDR3 size: 19 residues. Germline lookup yields CDR1 SNHLY and CDR2 FYNNEI.

This clonotype was recorded once. The CDR3 DNA reads as TGCGCCAGCGCTCCAGTGAACTACAATGAGCAGTTCTTC. This codes for CASAPVNYNEQFF. The chain employs TRBV5-1 and TRBJ2-1; D is uncertain. The length of the CDR3 is 13 residues. The germline V gene encodes CDR1 SGHRS and CDR2 YFSETQ. V lost 7 bases, J lost 3 bases, and 11 bases lay in between.

Written as DNA, the CDR3 is TGCGCCAGCAGCTCCTCGCGTCTTCTGGACGTCGCCTACGAGCAGTACTTC. Its protein is CASSSSRLLDVAYEQYF. The chain joins TRBV5-1 to TRBJ2-7; D is ambiguous. The CDR3 is 17 amino acids. Trimming took off 3 bases at V and 2 bases at J, with 21 bases between the two ends. Germline V CDR1 and CDR2: SGHRS, YFSETQ.

The V call is TRBV10-3, the J call TRBJ2-5; 7 bases match TRBD1. Germline V gives CDR1 ENHRY, CDR2 SYGVKD. With 4 bases clipped from V and 2 bases from J, the junction kept 4 bases outside the gene matches. The length of the CDR3 is 14 residues. The CDR3 here is CAISVTGEQETQYF. The CDR3 nucleotides read TGTGCCATCAGTGTCACAGGGGAACAAGAGACCCAGTACTTC.

The chain employs TRBV25-1 and TRBJ1-1; D gene uncertain. Trimming left V 3 bases short and J 1 base short, with 15 bases between. The V gene's germline CDR1 is MGHDK and CDR2 SYGVNS. The CDR3 is 16 residues long. The CDR3 DNA is TGTGCCAGCAGTGAGCTGGGTAGTGCGGCGAACACTGAAGCTTTCTTT. Translation gives CASSELGSAANTEAFF. The full variable domain, completed using reference TRBV25-1 and TRBJ1-1, is EADIYQTPRYLVIGTGKKITLECSQTMGHDKMYWYQQDPGMELHLIHYSYGVNSTEKGDLSSESTVSRIRTEHFPLTLESARPSHTSQYLCASSELGSAANTEAFFGQGTRLTVV.

The sample holds one count of this clonotype. V is TRBV7-2 and J is TRBJ2-3; weak D call: TRBD1 (5 bases). This CDR3 has 15 amino acids. CDR1 is SGHTA, CDR2 FQGNSA, per germline. V gave up 0 bases and J gave up 4 bases, with 11 bases separating them. The CDR3 protein is CASSLAGVEADTQYF. The CDR3 DNA reads as TGTGCCAGCAGCTTAGCAGGGGTAGAGGCAGATACGCAGTATTTT.

This rearrangement joins TRBV5-1 to TRBJ2-2; TRBD2 matches at 9 bases. Germline V gene lookup returns CDR1 SGHRS and CDR2 YFSETQ. This CDR3 is built from 14 residues. Unmatched junction bases numbered 6, after V lost 2 bases and J lost 10 bases. The CDR3 reads CASSFAREGEELFF. The DNA for the CDR3 is TGCGCCAGCAGCTTCGCGCGGGAGGGCGAGGAGCTGTTTTTT.

The genes are TRBV6-1 and TRBJ2-5, with D perhaps matching TRBD1 (5 bases). Germline lookup yields CDR1 MNHNS and CDR2 SASEGT. Trimming removed 6 bases from V and 5 bases from J, with 25 bases in between. This CDR3 has 17 residues. The CDR3 nucleotides are TGTGCCAGCAGACCCCGGAAACAGGCCCATCGTCACGAGACCCAGTACTTC. Its protein product is CASRPRKQAHRHETQYF.

The rearrangement links TRBV7-2 to TRBJ1-3; 9 bases line up with TRBD1. The germline CDR1 and CDR2 sequences are SGHTA and FQGNSA. The CDR3 is 15 residues long. V was pared by 5 bases and J by 4 bases, with 6 bases of the junction left unmatched. The CDR3 region has the DNA TGTGCCAGCAGCCTCCGGGACAGGGCCGGAAACACCATATATTTT. Translating it yields CASSLRDRAGNTIYF.